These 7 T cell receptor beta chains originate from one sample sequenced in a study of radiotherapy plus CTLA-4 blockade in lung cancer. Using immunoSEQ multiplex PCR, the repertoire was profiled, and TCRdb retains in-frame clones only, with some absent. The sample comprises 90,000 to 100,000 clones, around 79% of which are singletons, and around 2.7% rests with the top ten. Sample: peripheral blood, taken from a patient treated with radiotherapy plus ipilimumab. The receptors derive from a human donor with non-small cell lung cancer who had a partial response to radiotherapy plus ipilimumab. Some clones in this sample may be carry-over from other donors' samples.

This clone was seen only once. This CDR3 reads CASSARTGGETEAFF. CDR3 DNA sequence: TGTGCCAGCAGTGCTAGAACAGGGGGTGAAACTGAAGCTTTCTTT. The rearrangement uses TRBV2 and TRBJ1-1, with TRBD1 matching over 8 bases. Trimming at V came to 4 bases and at J to 5 bases, leaving 9 bases not matched to a gene. CDR3 size: 15 residues. Germline-derived CDR1 and CDR2 are SNHLY and FYNNEI.

The CDR3 protein is CASSERQGLSGYTF. In DNA, the CDR3 is TGTGCCAGCAGTGAACGGCAGGGTCTTAGTGGCTACACCTTC. V usage is TRBV6-5 and J usage is TRBJ1-2; D might be TRBD1 (5 bases). Germline V gene data show CDR1 as MNHEY and CDR2 as SVGAGI. V dropped 5 bases and J dropped 7 bases, with 17 bases sitting between them. This CDR3 comprises 14 residues.

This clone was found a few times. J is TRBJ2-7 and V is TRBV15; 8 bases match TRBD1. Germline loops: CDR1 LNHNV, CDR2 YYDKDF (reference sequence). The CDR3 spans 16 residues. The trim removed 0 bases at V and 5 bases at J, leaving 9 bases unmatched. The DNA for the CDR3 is TGTGCCACCAGCAGAGATAGGCAGACAGGGGTGAACGAGCAGTACTTC. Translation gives CATSRDRQTGVNEQYF.

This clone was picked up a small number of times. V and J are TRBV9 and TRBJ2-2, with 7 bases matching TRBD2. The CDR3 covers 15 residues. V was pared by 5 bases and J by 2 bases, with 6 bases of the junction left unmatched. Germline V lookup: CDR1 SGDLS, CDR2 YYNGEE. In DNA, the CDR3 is TGTGCCAGCAGTCGCACTAGCGCCAACACCGGGGAGCTGTTTTTT. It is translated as CASSRTSANTGELFF.

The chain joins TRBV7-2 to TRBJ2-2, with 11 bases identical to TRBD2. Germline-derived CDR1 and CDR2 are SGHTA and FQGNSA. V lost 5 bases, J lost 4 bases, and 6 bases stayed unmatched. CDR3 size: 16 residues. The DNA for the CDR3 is TGTGCCAGCAGCCTCCATAGCGGGGGGGCCACCGGGGAGCTGTTTTTT. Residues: CASSLHSGGATGELFF.

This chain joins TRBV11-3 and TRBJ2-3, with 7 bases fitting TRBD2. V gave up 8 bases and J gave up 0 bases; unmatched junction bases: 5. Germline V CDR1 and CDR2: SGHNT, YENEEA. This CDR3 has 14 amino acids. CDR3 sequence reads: CASVPAGSTDTQYF. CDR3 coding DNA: TGTGCCAGCGTTCCAGCGGGGAGCACAGATACGCAGTATTTT. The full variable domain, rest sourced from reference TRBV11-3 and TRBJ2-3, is EAGVVQSPRYKIIEKKQPVAFWCNPISGHNTLYWYLQNLGQGPELLIRYENEEAVDDSQLPKDRFSAERLKGVDSTLKIQPAELGDSAVYLCASVPAGSTDTQYFGPGTRLTVL.

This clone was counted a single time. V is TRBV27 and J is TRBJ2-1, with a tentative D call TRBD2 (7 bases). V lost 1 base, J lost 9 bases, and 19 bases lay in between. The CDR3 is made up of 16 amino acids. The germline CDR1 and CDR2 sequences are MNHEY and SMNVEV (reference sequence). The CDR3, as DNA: TGTGCCAGCAGTTTATACGAGGCGGGAGTAGGGGGTGAGCAGTTCTTC. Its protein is CASSLYEAGVGGEQFF.